The present entry profiles one T cell receptor beta chain with its context. What it binds is unknown. Clones were sequenced by immunoSEQ multiplex PCR, and TCRdb holds only the in-frame ones, with some missing. The table records about 130,000 clones, about 90% of them present only once. This entry comes from a study of T cell responses to AZD1222 COVID-19 vaccine. Study-level findings and limits: Donor demographics were predominantly white British with a female majority; clonal diversity may be underestimated. Regions 160-218 and 743-854 dominated among vaccine-associated CD4 TCRs spanning spike.

The germline gives CDR1 SGHVS, CDR2 FQNEAQ. CDR3 length equals 15 residues. V was cut by 5 bases and J by 4 bases, with 18 bases left in between. This receptor was identified in an adult in good health. Source: peripheral blood, taken on day 0 of AZD1222 vaccination. The V and J genes are TRBV7-8 and TRBJ2-7; tentatively, D is TRBD1 (6 bases). CDR3 nucleotide sequence: TGTGCCAGCAGCGGCCGGGACACCTTTTTGTACGAGCAGTACTTC. Translated: CASSGRDTFLYEQYF.